The sequence of this TCR beta chain was determined in a study of T cells in Graves' hyperthyroidism and ophthalmopathy. Study-wide findings and caveats: Ophthalmopathy, which appeared later, was predicted by the model a median about 6 months before onset.

There were TCR beta CDR3 regions amplified from RNA transcripts. During a first-round RT-PCR of the TCR CDR3, the HTBI primer set was used. TCRdb independently ran MiXCR on the multiplex PCR reads; one entry per CDR3 protein. The sample carries around 620,000 distinct CDR3 sequences, about 14% recorded once. With regard to this clonotype: The antigen is not known.

The CDR3 totals 16 residues. J was trimmed by 5 bases and V by 9 bases; bases with no gene match: 10. In germline, CDR1 is KGHDR, CDR2 SFDVKD. Sequenced material: blood. This chain connects TRBV24-1 to TRBJ2-3; TRBD2 matches 13 bases. The receptor was isolated from a woman aged 18-29 years with Graves' ophthalmopathy. The CDR3 coding sequence is TGTGCCACCTATTCCGGGACTAGCGGGATGGGAGATACGCAGTATTTT. Amino acid sequence: CATYSGTSGMGDTQYF.